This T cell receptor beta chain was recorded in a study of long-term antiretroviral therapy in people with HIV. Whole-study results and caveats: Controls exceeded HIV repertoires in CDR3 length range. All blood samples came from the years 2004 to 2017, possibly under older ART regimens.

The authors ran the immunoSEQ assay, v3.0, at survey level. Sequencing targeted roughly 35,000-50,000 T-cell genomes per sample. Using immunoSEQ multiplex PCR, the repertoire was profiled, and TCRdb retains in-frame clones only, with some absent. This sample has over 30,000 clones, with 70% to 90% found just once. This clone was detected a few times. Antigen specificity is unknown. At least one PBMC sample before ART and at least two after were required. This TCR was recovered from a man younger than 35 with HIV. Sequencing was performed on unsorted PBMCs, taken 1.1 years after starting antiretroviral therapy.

The CDR3 protein is CASSQVGLGDYEQYF. DNA for the CDR3: TGCGCCAGCAGCCAAGTCGGACTAGGGGACTACGAGCAGTACTTC. This chain joins TRBV4-3 and TRBJ2-7, with 7 nucleotides matching TRBD2. With V trimmed by 1 base and J by 3 bases, 6 bases remained unmatched. The germline V gene has CDR1 LGHNA and CDR2 YSLEER. The CDR3 consists of 15 residues.